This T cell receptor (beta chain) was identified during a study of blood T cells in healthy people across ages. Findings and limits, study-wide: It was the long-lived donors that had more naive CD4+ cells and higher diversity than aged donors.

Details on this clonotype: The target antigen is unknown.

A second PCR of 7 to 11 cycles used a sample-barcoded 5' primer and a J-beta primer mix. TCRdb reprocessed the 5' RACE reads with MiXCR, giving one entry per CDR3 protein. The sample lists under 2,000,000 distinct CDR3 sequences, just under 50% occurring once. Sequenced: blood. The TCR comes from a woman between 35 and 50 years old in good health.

Here the CDR3 DNA reads TGTGCCAGCAGAGGACAGGGGGCAAAGACCCAGTACTTC. Encoded protein: CASRGQGAKTQYF. This chain uses TRBV6-5 with TRBJ2-5, with 11 bases matching TRBD1. Germline assignment: CDR1 MNHEY and CDR2 SVGAGI. The length of the CDR3 is 13 residues. Trimming took 6 bases from V and 6 from J; bases not matched to a gene: 3.